This TCR beta chain was identified in a study of blood T cell repertoires in COVID-19. The CDR3 runs 15 residues. Trimming took off 7 bases at V and 4 bases at J, with 18 bases between the two ends. The germline V gene encodes CDR1 MGHRA and CDR2 YSYEKL. The data were produced by immunoSEQ multiplex PCR, yet TCRdb's version contains in-frame clones alone and is incomplete. Among more than 95,000 clones, more than 85% were seen once, and the ten largest hold 6%. The chain is built from TRBV4-1 and TRBJ2-3; maybe TRBD2 (6 bases). This clonotype was sampled from a human donor in a cohort sampled during active COVID-19. The sequencing input was peripheral blood. CDR3: CASTLGAGYADTQYF. Here the CDR3 DNA reads TGCGCCAGCACTTTAGGGGCGGGGTATGCAGATACGCAGTATTTT.